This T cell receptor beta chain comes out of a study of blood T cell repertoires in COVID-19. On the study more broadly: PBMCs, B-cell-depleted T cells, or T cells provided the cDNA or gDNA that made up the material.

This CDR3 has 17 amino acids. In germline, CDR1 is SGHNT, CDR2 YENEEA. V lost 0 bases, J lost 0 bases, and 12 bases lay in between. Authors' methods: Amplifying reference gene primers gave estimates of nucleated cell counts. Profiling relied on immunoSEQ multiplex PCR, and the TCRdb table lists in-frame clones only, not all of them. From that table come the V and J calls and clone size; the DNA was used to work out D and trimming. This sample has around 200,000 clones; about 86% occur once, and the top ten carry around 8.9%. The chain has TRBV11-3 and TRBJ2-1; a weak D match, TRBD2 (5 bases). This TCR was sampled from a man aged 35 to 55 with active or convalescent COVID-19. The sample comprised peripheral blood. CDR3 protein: CASSLDEGGSSYNEQFF. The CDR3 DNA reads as TGTGCCAGCAGCTTAGATGAGGGTGGGAGCTCCTACAATGAGCAGTTCTTC.